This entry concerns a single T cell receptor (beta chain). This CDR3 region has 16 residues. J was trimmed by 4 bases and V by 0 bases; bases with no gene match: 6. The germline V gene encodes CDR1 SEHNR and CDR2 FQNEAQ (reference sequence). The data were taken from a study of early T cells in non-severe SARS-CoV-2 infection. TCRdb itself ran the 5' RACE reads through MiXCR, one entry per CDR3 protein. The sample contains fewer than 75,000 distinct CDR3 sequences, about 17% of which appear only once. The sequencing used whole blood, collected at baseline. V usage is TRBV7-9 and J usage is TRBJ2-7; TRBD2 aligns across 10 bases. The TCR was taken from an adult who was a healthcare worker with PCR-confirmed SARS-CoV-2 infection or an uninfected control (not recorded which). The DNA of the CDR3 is TGTGCCAGCAGCTTAGCGAGCCCTAGCGGGAGTTACGAGCAGTACTTC. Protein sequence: CASSLASPSGSYEQYF.